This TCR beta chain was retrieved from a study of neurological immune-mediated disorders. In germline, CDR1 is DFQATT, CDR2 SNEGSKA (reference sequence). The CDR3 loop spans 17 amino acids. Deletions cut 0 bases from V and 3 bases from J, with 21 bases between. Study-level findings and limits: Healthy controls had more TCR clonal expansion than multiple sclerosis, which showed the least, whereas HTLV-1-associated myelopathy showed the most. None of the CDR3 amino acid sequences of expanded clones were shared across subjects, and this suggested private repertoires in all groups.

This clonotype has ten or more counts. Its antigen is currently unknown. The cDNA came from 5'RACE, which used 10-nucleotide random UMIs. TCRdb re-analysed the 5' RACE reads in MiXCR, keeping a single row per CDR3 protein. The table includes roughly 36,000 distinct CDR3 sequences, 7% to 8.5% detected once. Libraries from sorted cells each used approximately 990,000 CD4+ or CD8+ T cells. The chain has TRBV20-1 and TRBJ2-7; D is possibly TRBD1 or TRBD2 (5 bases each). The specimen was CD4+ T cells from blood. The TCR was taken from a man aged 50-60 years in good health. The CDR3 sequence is CSARDSGRGRMSYEQYF. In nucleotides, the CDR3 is TGCAGTGCTAGAGATTCGGGCCGGGGACGGATGAGCTACGAGCAGTACTTC.